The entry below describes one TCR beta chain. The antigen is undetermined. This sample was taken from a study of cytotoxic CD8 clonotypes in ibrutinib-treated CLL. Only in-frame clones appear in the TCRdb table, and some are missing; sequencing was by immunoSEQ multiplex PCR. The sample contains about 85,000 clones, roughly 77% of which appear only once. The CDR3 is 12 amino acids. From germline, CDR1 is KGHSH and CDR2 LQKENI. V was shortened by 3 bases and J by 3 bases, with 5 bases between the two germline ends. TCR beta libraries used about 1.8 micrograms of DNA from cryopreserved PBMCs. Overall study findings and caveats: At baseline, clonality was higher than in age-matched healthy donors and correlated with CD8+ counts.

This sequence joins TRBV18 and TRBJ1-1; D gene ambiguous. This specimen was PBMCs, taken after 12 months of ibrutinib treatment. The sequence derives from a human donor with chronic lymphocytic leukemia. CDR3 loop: CASSPGYTEAFF. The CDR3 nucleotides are TGTGCCAGCTCACCCGGGTACACTGAAGCTTTCTTT.